This paragraph reports one T cell receptor (beta chain). Germline CDR1 reads SNHLY; CDR2 reads FYNNEI. V gave up 3 bases and J gave up 3 bases, with 19 bases separating them. The CDR3 covers 17 residues. MiXCR was run by TCRdb on the 5' RACE reads, yielding one entry per CDR3 protein. The sample carries some 100,000 distinct CDR3 sequences, approximately 18% recorded once. This sample is part of a study of T cells of healthy individuals. The chain recombines TRBV2 with TRBJ2-3, with D possibly being TRBD2 (5 bases). The source of this sequence is a human donor in good health. CDR3 region: CASSEVLPRAGTDTQYF. CDR3 bases: TGTGCCAGCAGTGAGGTCCTTCCGCGGGCCGGTACAGATACGCAGTATTTT.